This T cell receptor (beta chain) was profiled in a study of radiotherapy plus CTLA-4 blockade in lung cancer. The overall study: Among enrolled patients, roughly 18% responded and less than 40% achieved disease control.

This clone was seen more than once but under ten times. Its antigen is not known. Focal radiation plus CTLA-4 blockade with ipilimumab was administered to patients who had chemo-refractory metastatic non-small-cell lung cancer. This CDR3 is built from 13 residues. Germline V gives CDR1 SQVTM, CDR2 ANQGSEA. V shed 4 bases and J shed 2 bases, with 9 bases lying between them. Generated by immunoSEQ multiplex PCR, the TCRdb table keeps only in-frame clones and is missing some. This table has tens of thousands of clones, more than 75% appearing once. Study findings and constraints: Radiotherapy plus ipilimumab was followed by expansion in blood of tumor-derived TCR clones. Reports state that early shifts in blood T cell clones, with interferon-beta, best predicted response.

This chain connects TRBV29-1 to TRBJ1-5; maybe TRBD1 (5 bases). This receptor was taken from a human donor with non-small cell lung cancer that progressed on radiotherapy plus ipilimumab. This specimen was peripheral blood, taken from a patient treated with radiotherapy plus ipilimumab. This CDR3 is CSVGGEGNQPQHF. The CDR3 bases are TGCAGCGTTGGGGGGGAAGGCAATCAGCCCCAGCATTTT.